This is a list of T cell receptor beta chains from one sample in a study of Graves' ophthalmopathy and Graves' hyperthyroidism. In TCRdb, the multiplex PCR reads were re-called with MiXCR into one record per CDR3 protein. Of a few hundred thousand distinct CDR3 sequences listed, about 18% are singletons. What was sequenced was peripheral blood. The receptors stem from a woman between 18 and 30 years old with Graves' ophthalmopathy. CDR3s include the opening cysteine and the closing phenylalanine or tryptophan. Fields, in order: V gene, J gene, CDR3 protein.

v_call: TRBV19
j_call: TRBJ1-6
cdr3_aa: CASTISGLLENSPLHF

v_call: TRBV28
j_call: TRBJ1-2
cdr3_aa: CASSKETYGYTF

v_call: TRBV18
j_call: TRBJ1-2
cdr3_aa: CASSPIGADGYTF

v_call: TRBV12-3/TRBV12-4
j_call: TRBJ2-7
cdr3_aa: CASRPDRGPSYEQYF

v_call: TRBV10-3
j_call: TRBJ2-5
cdr3_aa: CAISESTGQVETQYF

v_call: TRBV28
j_call: TRBJ1-5
cdr3_aa: CASATPRDLNSNQPQHF

v_call: TRBV6-5
j_call: TRBJ1-6
cdr3_aa: CASRAGTGNSPLHF

v_call: TRBV28
j_call: TRBJ2-7
cdr3_aa: CASSLYTVRDREAHEQYF

v_call: TRBV3-1
j_call: TRBJ1-5
cdr3_aa: CASSQRSGDNQPQHF

v_call: TRBV12-3/TRBV12-4
j_call: TRBJ1-6
cdr3_aa: CASMDSSIPPLHF

v_call: TRBV18
j_call: TRBJ2-5
cdr3_aa: CASSSLADQETQYF

v_call: TRBV28
j_call: TRBJ2-7
cdr3_aa: CASRTGTPVFEQYF

v_call: TRBV11-1
j_call: TRBJ2-5
cdr3_aa: CASSFTLEETQYF

v_call: TRBV27
j_call: TRBJ2-5
cdr3_aa: CASSLKWQGGFRETQYF

v_call: TRBV18
j_call: TRBJ2-2
cdr3_aa: CASSPRGDTGELFF

v_call: TRBV28
j_call: TRBJ2-3
cdr3_aa: CASSSPGLATDTQYF

v_call: TRBV12-3/TRBV12-4
j_call: TRBJ2-7
cdr3_aa: CASSLIGGGPEQYF

v_call: TRBV30
j_call: TRBJ2-7
cdr3_aa: CAWRQPGSEQYF

v_call: TRBV2
j_call: TRBJ1-5
cdr3_aa: CASTPGTGAPNQPQHF

v_call: TRBV2
j_call: TRBJ2-7
cdr3_aa: CASRPGQGALEQYF

v_call: TRBV7-9
j_call: TRBJ2-5
cdr3_aa: CASSLFTSPSGRTQYF

v_call: TRBV11-1
j_call: TRBJ2-5
cdr3_aa: CASSSTSGRIWETQYF

v_call: TRBV12-3/TRBV12-4
j_call: TRBJ1-1
cdr3_aa: CASSLGTRAFF

v_call: TRBV6-2/TRBV6-3
j_call: TRBJ1-1
cdr3_aa: CASRPHPPGPRRDTEAFF

v_call: TRBV12-3/TRBV12-4
j_call: TRBJ1-1
cdr3_aa: CASSLAEIPFF

v_call: TRBV11-2
j_call: TRBJ2-2
cdr3_aa: CASSLLQITGELFF